A selection of T cell receptor beta chains follows, all from one sample in a study of blood T cell repertoires in COVID-19. The repertoire was sequenced with immunoSEQ multiplex PCR; TCRdb's copy has only in-frame clones and lacks some. The sample has roughly 100,000 clones; more than 80% are singletons. The sample was peripheral blood. These receptors came from an older woman with acute or convalescent COVID-19. Both conserved end residues are part of each CDR3. The D gene is left open where the match is weak. Not all rows give a size; the values are once, few, many and, for expanded clones, a class.

d_call: .; clone_size: .; v_call: TRBV28; j_call: TRBJ1-2; cdr3_aa: CASSLMRGSRSFYGYTF; cdr3_nt: TGTGCCAGCAGTTTAATGCGTGGGTCTAGGTCCTTCTATGGCTACACCTTC
d_call: .; clone_size: .; v_call: TRBV21-1; j_call: TRBJ2-1; cdr3_aa: CASRKRGHPYNEQFF; cdr3_nt: TGTGCCAGCCGAAAGAGGGGACACCCCTACAATGAGCAGTTCTTC
d_call: .; clone_size: .; v_call: TRBV30; j_call: TRBJ2-3; cdr3_aa: CAWSVQGSTDTQYF; cdr3_nt: TGTGCCTGGAGTGTACAAGGTAGCACGGATACGCAGTATTTT
d_call: TRBD1; clone_size: .; v_call: TRBV6-1; j_call: TRBJ2-7; cdr3_aa: CASSEQTGYEQYF; cdr3_nt: TGTGCCAGCAGTGAACAGACAGGGTACGAGCAGTACTTC
d_call: .; clone_size: .; v_call: TRBV4-1; j_call: TRBJ1-4; cdr3_aa: CASSQLGLNEKLFF; cdr3_nt: TGCGCCAGCAGCCAGCTGGGCCTTAATGAAAAACTGTTTTTT
d_call: .; clone_size: .; v_call: TRBV9; j_call: TRBJ2-1; cdr3_aa: CASSTPGQREQFF; cdr3_nt: TGTGCCAGTAGCACACCAGGACAGCGGGAGCAGTTCTTC
d_call: .; clone_size: .; v_call: TRBV2; j_call: TRBJ1-2; cdr3_aa: CASSGVLFGYTF; cdr3_nt: TGTGCCAGCAGCGGAGTCCTCTTTGGCTACACCTTC
d_call: TRBD1; clone_size: .; v_call: TRBV7-8; j_call: TRBJ1-1; cdr3_aa: CASSKTGTATEAFF; cdr3_nt: TGTGCCAGCAGCAAGACAGGGACGGCCACTGAAGCTTTCTTT
d_call: .; clone_size: .; v_call: TRBV25-1; j_call: TRBJ1-4; cdr3_aa: CASSESRVEEKLFF; cdr3_nt: TGTGCCAGCAGTGAATCCAGGGTGGAAGAAAAACTGTTTTTT
d_call: .; clone_size: .; v_call: TRBV5-1; j_call: TRBJ2-7; cdr3_aa: CASSLGLGTYEQYF; cdr3_nt: TGCGCCAGCAGCTTGGGGCTAGGCACCTACGAGCAGTACTTC
d_call: TRBD1; clone_size: .; v_call: TRBV28; j_call: TRBJ2-7; cdr3_aa: CASSPQDRYPSGQYF; cdr3_nt: TGTGCCAGCAGTCCTCAGGACAGGTATCCTTCAGGGCAGTACTTC
d_call: .; clone_size: .; v_call: TRBV7-3; j_call: TRBJ1-2; cdr3_aa: CASSLNRVNYGYTF; cdr3_nt: TGTGCCAGCAGCTTAAACAGGGTGAACTATGGCTACACCTTC
d_call: TRBD1; clone_size: once; v_call: TRBV12-3/TRBV12-4; j_call: TRBJ1-2; cdr3_aa: CASSLTGNYGYTF; cdr3_nt: TGTGCCAGCAGTTTGACAGGGAACTATGGCTACACCTTC
d_call: TRBD1; clone_size: once; v_call: TRBV7-2; j_call: TRBJ2-5; cdr3_aa: CASSPGQGWIETQYF; cdr3_nt: TGTGCCAGCAGCCCAGGACAGGGTTGGATAGAGACCCAGTACTTC
d_call: .; clone_size: once; v_call: TRBV5-1; j_call: TRBJ1-5; cdr3_aa: CASSVNSNQPQHF; cdr3_nt: TGCGCCAGCAGCGTCAATAGCAATCAGCCCCAGCATTTT
d_call: TRBD1; clone_size: .; v_call: TRBV18; j_call: TRBJ1-2; cdr3_aa: CASSPPGQGAGYTF; cdr3_nt: TGTGCCAGCTCACCACCGGGACAGGGGGCTGGCTACACCTTC
d_call: .; clone_size: .; v_call: TRBV7-9; j_call: TRBJ1-4; cdr3_aa: CASSLVETSGEKLFF; cdr3_nt: TGTGCCAGCAGCTTAGTGGAAACTTCGGGTGAAAAACTGTTTTTT
d_call: TRBD2; clone_size: .; v_call: TRBV5-1; j_call: TRBJ2-7; cdr3_aa: CASSSPLAGIYEQYF; cdr3_nt: TGCGCCAGCAGCTCCCCACTAGCGGGAATCTACGAGCAGTACTTC
d_call: .; clone_size: few; v_call: TRBV5-1; j_call: TRBJ2-2; cdr3_aa: CASSSGAGELFF; cdr3_nt: TGCGCCAGCAGCTCAGGGGCCGGGGAGCTGTTTTTT
d_call: TRBD2; clone_size: .; v_call: TRBV6-5; j_call: TRBJ2-5; cdr3_aa: CASKPSGGRETQYF; cdr3_nt: TGTGCCAGCAAGCCGTCGGGGGGACGAGAGACCCAGTACTTC
d_call: .; clone_size: few; v_call: TRBV5-6; j_call: TRBJ1-2; cdr3_aa: CASSSQAHYGYTF; cdr3_nt: TGTGCCAGCAGCTCTCAGGCTCACTATGGCTACACCTTC
d_call: .; clone_size: .; v_call: TRBV6-5; j_call: TRBJ1-1; cdr3_aa: CASSPRVWDTEAFF; cdr3_nt: TGTGCCAGCAGCCCCAGGGTATGGGACACTGAAGCTTTCTTT
d_call: TRBD2; clone_size: .; v_call: TRBV6-5; j_call: TRBJ2-2; cdr3_aa: CASSSGGGTGELFF; cdr3_nt: TGTGCCAGCAGCTCGGGGGGTGGGACCGGGGAGCTGTTTTTT
d_call: TRBD1; clone_size: .; v_call: TRBV29-1; j_call: TRBJ1-1; cdr3_aa: CSVRKTGELNTEAFF; cdr3_nt: TGCAGCGTTCGAAAGACAGGGGAGTTGAACACTGAAGCTTTCTTT
d_call: .; clone_size: once; v_call: TRBV5-1; j_call: TRBJ1-2; cdr3_aa: CASSLGGETYGYTF; cdr3_nt: TGCGCCAGCAGCTTGGGGGGGGAGACCTATGGCTACACCTTC
d_call: TRBD1; clone_size: .; v_call: TRBV19; j_call: TRBJ1-5; cdr3_aa: CASSFFGTDSNQPQHF; cdr3_nt: TGTGCCAGTAGTTTCTTTGGGACAGATAGCAATCAGCCCCAGCATTTT
d_call: .; clone_size: .; v_call: TRBV7-8; j_call: TRBJ1-2; cdr3_aa: CASSLGHSNYGYTF; cdr3_nt: TGTGCCAGCAGCTTGGGACACTCTAACTATGGCTACACCTTC
d_call: .; clone_size: .; v_call: TRBV5-1; j_call: TRBJ2-2; cdr3_aa: CASSLAFGGTNTGELFF; cdr3_nt: TGCGCCAGCAGCTTGGCTTTCGGCGGAACGAACACCGGGGAGCTGTTTTTT
d_call: .; clone_size: .; v_call: TRBV12-3/TRBV12-4; j_call: TRBJ1-1; cdr3_aa: CASSFSEIPEAFF; cdr3_nt: TGTGCCAGCAGTTTTTCGGAGATCCCTGAAGCTTTCTTT
d_call: TRBD2; clone_size: .; v_call: TRBV28; j_call: TRBJ2-2; cdr3_aa: CASSPIWPSGYTGELFF; cdr3_nt: TGTGCCAGCAGTCCTATTTGGCCTAGCGGATACACCGGGGAGCTGTTTTTT
d_call: TRBD1; clone_size: .; v_call: TRBV28; j_call: TRBJ1-1; cdr3_aa: CASSLGTGFSEAFF; cdr3_nt: TGTGCCAGCAGTTTAGGGACAGGGTTTTCTGAAGCTTTCTTT
d_call: .; clone_size: .; v_call: TRBV6-4; j_call: TRBJ1-2; cdr3_aa: CASSDTGRNGYTF; cdr3_nt: TGTGCCAGCAGTGATACGGGGAGGAATGGCTACACCTTC
d_call: .; clone_size: .; v_call: TRBV6-5; j_call: TRBJ1-2; cdr3_aa: CATSYVGYTF; cdr3_nt: TGTGCCACCTCCTATGTAGGCTACACCTTC
d_call: TRBD1; clone_size: .; v_call: TRBV9; j_call: TRBJ2-4; cdr3_aa: CASSPRDRGWENIQYF; cdr3_nt: TGTGCCAGCAGCCCCCGGGACAGGGGATGGGAAAACATTCAGTACTTC
d_call: TRBD1; clone_size: .; v_call: TRBV7-6; j_call: TRBJ1-2; cdr3_aa: CASSPIPGQGSDYGYTF; cdr3_nt: TGTGCCAGCAGCCCGATACCGGGACAGGGATCAGACTATGGCTACACCTTC
d_call: .; clone_size: .; v_call: TRBV5-1; j_call: TRBJ1-1; cdr3_aa: CASSLGPLQGNTEAFF; cdr3_nt: TGCGCCAGCAGCTTGGGCCCACTACAGGGGAACACTGAAGCTTTCTTT
d_call: TRBD1; clone_size: .; v_call: TRBV19; j_call: TRBJ2-1; cdr3_aa: CASSPTGGGYNEQFF; cdr3_nt: TGTGCCAGTAGTCCAACAGGGGGTGGTTACAATGAGCAGTTCTTC
d_call: TRBD2; clone_size: .; v_call: TRBV7-3; j_call: TRBJ2-1; cdr3_aa: CASSPVGVAGTNEQFF; cdr3_nt: TGTGCCAGCAGCCCCGTGGGGGTAGCGGGAACCAATGAGCAGTTCTTC
d_call: TRBD2; clone_size: .; v_call: TRBV10-3; j_call: TRBJ2-1; cdr3_aa: CAISALAGEQFF; cdr3_nt: TGTGCCATCAGTGCACTAGCGGGAGAGCAGTTCTTC
d_call: .; clone_size: .; v_call: TRBV5-1; j_call: TRBJ1-6; cdr3_aa: CASSSSTASPLHF; cdr3_nt: TGCGCCAGCAGCTCCTCAACAGCTTCACCCCTCCACTTT
d_call: .; clone_size: .; v_call: TRBV5-5; j_call: TRBJ2-1; cdr3_aa: CASSFSAGEQFF; cdr3_nt: TGTGCCAGCAGCTTTAGTGCAGGAGAGCAGTTCTTC
d_call: .; clone_size: .; v_call: TRBV14; j_call: TRBJ1-6; cdr3_aa: CASSRRHGGNSPLHF; cdr3_nt: TGTGCCAGCAGCAGGAGGCACGGGGGAAATTCACCCCTCCACTTT
d_call: TRBD1; clone_size: .; v_call: TRBV18; j_call: TRBJ2-5; cdr3_aa: CASSPDEKWTGRRETQYF; cdr3_nt: TGTGCCAGCTCACCCGACGAGAAGTGGACAGGTCGAAGAGAGACCCAGTACTTC
d_call: .; clone_size: .; v_call: TRBV2; j_call: TRBJ2-3; cdr3_aa: CASSDLTDTQYF; cdr3_nt: TGTGCCAGCAGTGATTTAACAGATACGCAGTATTTT
d_call: .; clone_size: .; v_call: TRBV28; j_call: TRBJ1-1; cdr3_aa: CASSLYKGRTEAFF; cdr3_nt: TGTGCCAGCAGTTTATACAAGGGGCGCACTGAAGCTTTCTTT
d_call: TRBD2; clone_size: .; v_call: TRBV7-2; j_call: TRBJ2-1; cdr3_aa: CASSLGGTSGREQFF; cdr3_nt: TGTGCCAGCAGCTTAGGGGGGACTAGCGGGAGGGAGCAGTTCTTC
d_call: TRBD1; clone_size: .; v_call: TRBV27; j_call: TRBJ2-1; cdr3_aa: CASGDRVVEQFF; cdr3_nt: TGTGCCAGTGGGGACAGGGTCGTTGAGCAGTTCTTC
d_call: .; clone_size: .; v_call: TRBV27; j_call: TRBJ1-1; cdr3_aa: CASSYNIKMNTEAFF; cdr3_nt: TGTGCCAGCAGTTACAACATAAAAATGAACACTGAAGCTTTCTTT
d_call: TRBD1; clone_size: .; v_call: TRBV24-1; j_call: TRBJ2-3; cdr3_aa: CATSDPTGRRQYF; cdr3_nt: TGTGCCACCAGTGACCCGACAGGGAGAAGGCAGTATTTT
d_call: .; clone_size: .; v_call: TRBV4-1; j_call: TRBJ1-2; cdr3_aa: CASSQEAGRFYGYTF; cdr3_nt: TGCGCCAGCAGCCAAGAGGCAGGGCGATTCTATGGCTACACCTTC
d_call: .; clone_size: .; v_call: TRBV18; j_call: TRBJ1-3; cdr3_aa: CASSPDNSGNTIYF; cdr3_nt: TGTGCCAGCTCACCGGACAACTCTGGAAACACCATATATTTT
d_call: .; clone_size: .; v_call: TRBV9; j_call: TRBJ1-1; cdr3_aa: CASSVEQMNTEAFF; cdr3_nt: TGTGCCAGCAGCGTAGAACAAATGAACACTGAAGCTTTCTTT
d_call: .; clone_size: .; v_call: TRBV12-3/TRBV12-4; j_call: TRBJ2-1; cdr3_aa: CASSLVEREQFF; cdr3_nt: TGTGCCAGCAGTTTAGTCGAGCGGGAGCAGTTCTTC
d_call: TRBD1; clone_size: few; v_call: TRBV28; j_call: TRBJ1-1; cdr3_aa: CASSTRGQFSEAFF; cdr3_nt: TGTGCCAGCAGTACCAGGGGGCAATTTTCTGAAGCTTTCTTT
d_call: .; clone_size: .; v_call: TRBV19; j_call: TRBJ1-5; cdr3_aa: CASSNAGGNQPQHF; cdr3_nt: TGTGCCAGTAGTAACGCGGGGGGCAATCAGCCCCAGCATTTT
d_call: TRBD1; clone_size: .; v_call: TRBV19; j_call: TRBJ1-1; cdr3_aa: CASSSTGAGEAFF; cdr3_nt: TGTGCCAGTAGTTCCACAGGGGCGGGTGAAGCTTTCTTT
d_call: .; clone_size: .; v_call: TRBV21-1; j_call: TRBJ1-2; cdr3_aa: CASSKVETAHSYGYTF; cdr3_nt: TGTGCCAGCAGCAAAGTTGAGACAGCCCACTCCTATGGCTACACCTTC
d_call: .; clone_size: .; v_call: TRBV11-3; j_call: TRBJ1-1; cdr3_aa: CASSLEGDYTEAFF; cdr3_nt: TGTGCCAGCAGCTTAGAAGGGGATTACACTGAAGCTTTCTTT
d_call: TRBD1; clone_size: .; v_call: TRBV6-2/TRBV6-3; j_call: TRBJ1-1; cdr3_aa: CASSYNPGQKDQAFF; cdr3_nt: TGTGCCAGCAGTTACAACCCGGGACAGAAGGACCAGGCTTTCTTT
d_call: .; clone_size: .; v_call: TRBV11-3; j_call: TRBJ2-4; cdr3_aa: CASSLAGVDAKNIQYF; cdr3_nt: TGTGCCAGCAGCTTAGCGGGGGTAGACGCCAAAAACATTCAGTACTTC